The clone carrying this T cell receptor (beta chain) has more than one count but fewer than ten. This CDR3 spans 16 amino acids. V lost 0 bases to trimming and J lost 5 bases, with 17 bases between them. The germline V gene has CDR1 SGHRS and CDR2 YFSETQ. The sample originates from a study of T-cell memory formation after mild COVID-19. Constant-segment primers and 5'RACE yielded cDNA libraries for TCR alpha and TCR beta, each carrying sample barcodes and UMIs. Each CDR3 protein gets one entry after TCRdb re-called the 5' RACE reads with MiXCR. The sample shows 250,000 to 350,000 distinct CDR3 sequences, less than 20% of them seen only once.

Input material: PBMCs or a T cell subset sorted from them (not recorded which). This receptor was taken from a man between 18 and 35 years old who had mild COVID-19 (a few samples of this study predate the infection). Cell type and time point are not known. V gene TRBV5-1 combines with J gene TRBJ1-1; no firm D call. The CDR3 protein is CASSLASGSLYTEAFF. CDR3 bases: TGCGCCAGCAGCTTGGCCTCGGGCAGCTTATATACTGAAGCTTTCTTT.